This T cell receptor beta chain was captured by sequencing in a study of cytomegalovirus exposure and HLA in healthy donors. Remarks on this clone: Its antigen is still unknown.

PCR amplification relied on 60 Vbeta primers (plus 13 Jbeta primers). Profiling relied on immunoSEQ multiplex PCR, and the TCRdb table lists in-frame clones only, not all of them. The repertoire consists of some 200,000 clones, with around 83% occurring once and the leading ten covering around 1.7%. Regarding the study as a whole: Some segments of the V type, notably TRBV6-2 and TRBV6-3, were excluded as indistinguishable.

Germline CDR1 is MDHEN and CDR2 is SYDVKM. This CDR3 contains 15 residues. V lost 5 bases, J lost 5 bases, and 18 bases lay in between. V and J are TRBV28 and TRBJ1-2; D is uncertain. The sample consisted of PBMCs. This receptor was identified in a man in his fifties in good health and CMV-seronegative. This CDR3 is CASSPPMAESYGYTF. Written as DNA, the CDR3 is TGTGCCAGCAGTCCCCCCATGGCAGAAAGTTATGGCTACACCTTC.